These 8 T cell receptor beta chains were sequenced from one sample in a study of T cell responses to AZD1222 COVID-19 vaccine (dated by TCRdb to the early 2020s). Sample time point, as interpreted from the label and publication: baseline before first vaccination. Library preparation used the immunoSEQ multiplex PCR assay. TCRdb stores this immuneACCESS table with in-frame sequences only. Part of the clones is absent; in the studies checked, under half of the shortfall reflects unresolved V genes, and no reason is known for the rest. Present in this sample are approximately 65,000 clones, roughly 90% of which were seen just once. The top ten clones comprise about 8% of the sample. The material sequenced was peripheral blood, taken on day 0 of AZD1222 vaccination. All receptors derive from an adult in good health.

The V gene is TRBV7-9, the J gene TRBJ1-3, with a possible D match to TRBD1 (6 bases). The germline CDR1 and CDR2 sequences are SEHNR and FQNEAQ (reference sequence). V was pared by 5 bases and J by 2 bases, with 10 bases between. The CDR3 is made up of 14 amino acids. The CDR3 sequence: CASSQGMTGNTIYF. CDR3 in DNA: TGTGCCAGCAGCCAGGGGATGACTGGAAACACCATATATTTT.

This chain links TRBV27 with TRBJ1-1; the D is unclear. Per germline, CDR1 MNHEY and CDR2 SMNVEV (reference sequence). Trimming removed 0 bases at V and 2 bases at J, with 4 bases between. There are 13 residues in the CDR3. CDR3 in amino acids: CASSLSNNTEAFF. CDR3 nucleotide sequence: TGTGCCAGCAGTTTATCGAACAACACTGAAGCTTTCTTT.

This chain joins TRBV9 and TRBJ2-7; D is uncertain. The V and J ends lost 0 bases and 0 bases respectively, with 4 bases between them. The CDR3 sequence is 13 residues long. Germline CDR1 reads SGDLS; CDR2 reads YYNGEE. The CDR3 DNA is TGTGCCAGCAGCGTAGTTGGCTCCTACGAGCAGTACTTC. As protein: CASSVVGSYEQYF.

This clone has a handful of counts. This chain joins TRBV6-1 and TRBJ2-1, with 8 bases fitting TRBD2. CDR1 and CDR2 (germline): MNHNS, SASEGT. The CDR3 runs to 17 residues. Germline trimming cut 4 bases from V and 7 bases from J; bases unmatched to any gene: 15. The CDR3 coding sequence is TGTGCCAGCAGTGGACGGTTAATGAGCGGGAGTGGTAATGAGCAGTTCTTC. Protein product: CASSGRLMSGSGNEQFF.

The chain uses TRBV7-2 and TRBJ2-5; 7 nucleotides line up with TRBD2. This CDR3 spans 15 amino acids. With V trimmed by 4 bases and J by 1 base, 6 bases remained unmatched. Germline V gene lookup returns CDR1 SGHTA and CDR2 FQGNSA. The DNA of the CDR3 is TGTGCCAGCAGCTCCTCGGGACTACTCCAAGAGACCCAGTACTTC. It codes for CASSSSGLLQETQYF.

The count of this clone is one. The chain carries TRBV5-1 and TRBJ1-1; tentative D call: TRBD1 (5 bases). The CDR3 runs to 12 residues. V dropped 3 bases and J dropped 10 bases, with 13 bases sitting between them. Germline V lookup: CDR1 SGHRS, CDR2 YFSETQ. The CDR3 DNA follows: TGCGCCAGCAGCTCCCCTGGCGGGGCAGCTTTCTTT. It is translated as CASSSPGGAAFF.

The count of this clone is one. This rearrangement joins TRBV6-5 to TRBJ1-1; 7 nucleotides match TRBD1. The CDR3 length is 14 residues. Per the germline V gene, CDR1 is MNHEY and CDR2 is SVGAGI. Losses at the gene ends were 6 bases for V and 2 bases for J; bases not matched to a gene: 6. The CDR3 DNA sequence: TGTGCCAGCAGCACCACAGGGGTTAACACTGAAGCTTTCTTT. Translated: CASSTTGVNTEAFF.

This clone was seen more than once but under ten times. The CDR3 nucleotides are TGTGCCAGCAGGGGACTAGCGGGATTGATCTCCTACAATGAGCAGTTCTTC. Residues: CASRGLAGLISYNEQFF. This chain joins TRBV11-2 and TRBJ2-1; 13 positions match TRBD2. V lost 6 bases to trimming and J lost 0 bases; unmatched junction nucleotides: 5. The CDR3 is made up of 17 amino acids. The germline V gene encodes CDR1 SGHAT and CDR2 FQNNGV.